Listed below are T cell receptor beta chains from one sample, sequenced in a study of T cells after posttransplantation cyclophosphamide. Data came from immunoSEQ multiplex PCR; TCRdb stores just in-frame clones and leaves some out. Found here are about 25,000 clones, no singletons; the ten largest cover 4.4%. Sequences were obtained from PBMCs. Receptors were obtained from a woman between 50 and 59 years old in good health, CMV-negative, and a related stem cell transplant donor. CDR3s include the opening cysteine and the closing phenylalanine or tryptophan. A D gene is named only where the DNA matches it firmly. Sizes are listed as once, few, many, or a class for an expanded clone.

CATQSGGSGQPQHF TGTGCCACCCAAAGCGGGGGGTCAGGTCAGCCCCAGCATTTT many TRBV19 14 NA TRBJ1-5
CASSERGLAYEQYF TGTGCCAGCAGTGAAAGGGGACTAGCCTACGAGCAGTACTTC many TRBV6-1 14 TRBD2 TRBJ2-7
CASSGQGANTEAFF TGTGCCAGCAGTGGACAGGGGGCGAACACTGAAGCTTTCTTT many TRBV25-1 14 TRBD1 TRBJ1-1
CASSPGPGQGDIQYF TGCGCCAGCAGCCCAGGACCGGGACAGGGGGACATTCAGTACTTC many TRBV5-1 15 TRBD1 TRBJ2-4
CSVASVSGNTIYF TGCAGCGTGGCCAGCGTTTCTGGAAACACCATATATTTT many TRBV29-1 13 NA TRBJ1-3
CASSEISGRGSYNEQFF TGTGCCAGCAGCGAAATTAGCGGGAGGGGATCCTACAATGAGCAGTTCTTC many TRBV9 17 TRBD2 TRBJ2-1
CASSLRSGNTIYF TGTGCCAGCAGCTTACGGTCTGGAAACACCATATATTTT medium-sized TRBV7-2 13 NA TRBJ1-3
CASSLTYNEQFF TGTGCCAGCAGTTTAACTTACAATGAGCAGTTCTTC many TRBV28 12 NA TRBJ2-1
CASSQGTSGRASTGELFF TGTGCCAGCAGCCAGGGGACTAGCGGGAGGGCCAGCACCGGGGAGCTGTTTTTT many TRBV28 18 TRBD2 TRBJ2-2
CASSLVGVNEQFF TGTGCCAGCAGCTTAGTAGGGGTCAATGAGCAGTTCTTC many TRBV7-2 13 NA TRBJ2-1
CASSIDRYQPQHF TGTGCCAGCAGTATCGACAGGTATCAGCCCCAGCATTTT many TRBV6-4 13 NA TRBJ1-5
CASRGQGISTEAFF TGCGCCAGCAGGGGACAGGGGATTTCCACTGAAGCTTTCTTT many TRBV10-2 14 TRBD1 TRBJ1-1
CASSTSGRAAGNEQFF TGTGCCAGCAGCACTAGCGGGAGGGCCGCTGGCAATGAGCAGTTCTTC many TRBV28 16 TRBD2 TRBJ2-1
CASSREGGYNEKLFF TGCGCCAGCAGCCGGGAGGGCGGTTATAATGAAAAACTGTTTTTT many TRBV5-1 15 NA TRBJ1-4
CAIGRGDTETQYF TGTGCCATCGGAAGGGGCGATACGGAGACCCAGTACTTC many TRBV10-3 13 NA TRBJ2-5
CASSLGGEGQPQHF TGTGCCAGCAGCTTAGGAGGGGAGGGTCAGCCCCAGCATTTT many TRBV7-2 14 NA TRBJ1-5
CAWRGRVVRDTQYF TGTGCCTGGAGGGGCAGGGTGGTAAGAGATACGCAGTATTTT many TRBV30 14 NA TRBJ2-3
CATSRDRDRQFF TGTGCCACCAGCAGAGATCGGGATAGGCAGTTCTTC many TRBV15 12 NA TRBJ2-1
CASSIARGAGANVLTF TGTGCCAGTAGTATAGCCCGGGGGGCTGGGGCCAACGTCCTGACTTTC medium-sized TRBV19 16 TRBD2 TRBJ2-6
CASWDRGIYEQFF TGTGCCAGCTGGGACAGGGGGATTTATGAGCAGTTCTTC many TRBV5-4 13 TRBD1 TRBJ2-1
CASRRGSYNNEQFF TGCGCCAGCCGCCGCGGTAGCTATAACAATGAGCAGTTCTTC medium-sized TRBV5-1 14 NA TRBJ2-1
CASSPRLVTDEQFF TGTGCCAGCAGCCCTCGACTAGTTACCGATGAGCAGTTCTTC many TRBV4-2 14 NA TRBJ2-1
CASSKGLVSTGELFF TGTGCCAGTAGTAAAGGACTAGTGAGCACCGGGGAGCTGTTTTTT many TRBV19 15 TRBD2 TRBJ2-2
CASSTSRRVTSGAGELFF TGTGCCAGCAGCACCTCTAGGCGGGTGACTAGCGGGGCCGGGGAGCTGTTTTTT many TRBV11-2 18 TRBD2 TRBJ2-2
CASSGGSFSYEQYF TGTGCCAGCAGTGGGGGCAGCTTCTCCTACGAGCAGTACTTC many TRBV27 14 NA TRBJ2-7
CASSQGQNTEAFF TGTGCCAGCTCACAGGGACAGAACACTGAAGCTTTCTTT many TRBV18 13 NA TRBJ1-1
CASKRQGQGGMANTGELFF TGTGCCAGCAAACGCCAGGGACAAGGCGGAATGGCGAACACCGGGGAGCTGTTTTTT many TRBV27 19 NA TRBJ2-2
CASRPTLRGISEKLFF TGTGCCAGCAGACCCACCTTGAGGGGGATAAGTGAAAAACTGTTTTTT many TRBV2 16 NA TRBJ1-4
CASSFRLAGDYEQYF TGTGCCAGCAGTTTCCGACTAGCGGGAGACTACGAGCAGTACTTC few TRBV6-1 15 TRBD2 TRBJ2-7
CSVASGNEQFF TGCAGCGTGGCTAGCGGCAATGAGCAGTTCTTC many TRBV29-1 11 TRBD2 TRBJ2-1
CASSLAGGPLDTQYF TGTGCCAGCAGTTTAGCGGGAGGGCCCCTAGATACGCAGTATTTT many TRBV28 15 TRBD2 TRBJ2-3
CASSLAQGNNSPLHF TGCGCCAGCAGCTTGGCTCAGGGGAATAATTCACCCCTCCACTTT many TRBV5-1 15 NA TRBJ1-6
CASSFRGVGTTGLVGEQFF TGTGCCAGCAGTTTTAGAGGAGTGGGCACCACGGGACTAGTGGGTGAGCAGTTCTTC many TRBV28 19 TRBD2 TRBJ2-1
CASSSEAYGYTF TGTGCCAGCAGCTCGGAGGCCTATGGCTACACCTTC many TRBV5-4 12 NA TRBJ1-2
CASSLDGGGKYNEQFF TGCGCCAGCAGCTTGGATGGCGGGGGTAAATACAATGAGCAGTTCTTC many TRBV5-1 16 TRBD2 TRBJ2-1
CASSLGAGSYEQYF TGTGCCAGCAGTCTAGGGGCAGGGTCCTACGAGCAGTACTTC many TRBV27 14 NA TRBJ2-7
CASSWLESTDTQYF TGTGCCAGCAGCTGGCTGGAGAGCACAGATACGCAGTATTTT many TRBV5-8 14 NA TRBJ2-3
CASSYRSGGYGYTF TGTGCCAGCAGTTACCGAAGCGGTGGCTATGGCTACACCTTC many TRBV6-5 14 NA TRBJ1-2
CASTTSEGLRVEQFF TGTGCCAGCACCACATCGGAGGGCCTTAGGGTTGAGCAGTTCTTC many TRBV13 15 NA TRBJ2-1
CASSFDGTTYNEQFF TGTGCCAGCAGCTTTGATGGGACTACCTACAATGAGCAGTTCTTC many TRBV7-3 15 TRBD2 TRBJ2-1
CASSYRTSGLYNEQFF TGTGCCAGCAGTTACCGGACTAGCGGGCTGTACAATGAGCAGTTCTTC many TRBV6-5 16 TRBD2 TRBJ2-1
CASSDDRGGQPQHF TGTGCCAGCAGTGACGACAGGGGAGGTCAGCCCCAGCATTTT many TRBV6-4 14 TRBD1 TRBJ1-5
CASRNLADRYNEQFF TGTGCCAGCAGAAATCTAGCGGACCGATACAATGAGCAGTTCTTC many TRBV27 15 TRBD2 TRBJ2-1
CASTQGRYEQYF TGTGCCAGCACGCAGGGAAGGTACGAGCAGTACTTC many TRBV7-9 12 NA TRBJ2-7
CASTKQQGYEQYF TGTGCCAGCACCAAACAACAGGGTTACGAGCAGTACTTC few TRBV2 13 NA TRBJ2-7
CASSPSLSTDTQYF TGTGCCAGCTCCCCCTCTTTAAGCACAGATACGCAGTATTTT many TRBV18 14 NA TRBJ2-3
CASSIRGLADQETQYF TGTGCCAGTAGTATTAGGGGACTAGCCGACCAAGAGACCCAGTACTTC many TRBV19 16 TRBD2 TRBJ2-5
CASSLVGQGTLDYTF TGTGCCAGCAGCTTGGTGGGACAGGGGACCTTGGATTACACCTTC many TRBV5-6 15 TRBD1 TRBJ1-2
CASSLETANTEAFF TGCGCCAGCAGCTTGGAGACAGCTAACACTGAAGCTTTCTTT many TRBV5-1 14 NA TRBJ1-1